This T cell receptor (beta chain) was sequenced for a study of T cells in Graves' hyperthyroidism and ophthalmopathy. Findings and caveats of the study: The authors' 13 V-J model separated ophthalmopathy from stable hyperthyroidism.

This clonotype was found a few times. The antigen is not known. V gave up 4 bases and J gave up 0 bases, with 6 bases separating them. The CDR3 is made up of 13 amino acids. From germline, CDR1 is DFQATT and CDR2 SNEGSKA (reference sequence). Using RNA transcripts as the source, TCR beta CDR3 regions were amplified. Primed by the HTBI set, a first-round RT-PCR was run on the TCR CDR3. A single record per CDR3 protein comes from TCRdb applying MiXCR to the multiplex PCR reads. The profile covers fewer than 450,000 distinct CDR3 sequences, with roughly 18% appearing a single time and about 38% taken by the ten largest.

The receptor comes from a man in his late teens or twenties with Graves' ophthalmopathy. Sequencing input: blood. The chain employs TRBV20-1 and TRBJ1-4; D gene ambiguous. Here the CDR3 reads CSAISSTNEKLFF. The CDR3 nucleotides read TGCAGTGCTATTAGTTCAACTAATGAAAAACTGTTTTTT.